What follows describes a single T cell receptor (beta chain). Losses at the gene ends were 3 bases for V and 4 bases for J; bases not matched to a gene: 7. The CDR3 is 15 residues long. The germline V gene encodes CDR1 SGHAT and CDR2 FQNNGV. The sample comes from a study of blood T cell repertoires in COVID-19. Overall study context: Material from acute and convalescent COVID-19 was sourced from the United States, Italy and Spain.

Repertoires were generated with immunoSEQ multiplex PCR, while TCRdb's copy carries only in-frame clones and drops some. This sample has 25,000 to 35,000 clones, with roughly 90% found just once. The source is a man aged 60 to 75 with active COVID-19. Material for sequencing was peripheral blood. V usage is TRBV11-2 and J usage is TRBJ2-7; 9 bases align to TRBD1. In DNA, the CDR3 is TGTGCCAGCAGCTTCATTCGGGACAGGGTGTACGAGCAGTACTTC. Translation: CASSFIRDRVYEQYF.